This T cell receptor beta chain is drawn from a study of blood T cell repertoires in COVID-19. Study background: Specimens from acute and convalescent COVID-19 originated in the United States, Italy and Spain. Sources were T cells, B-cell-depleted T cells, or PBMCs; the material itself was cDNA or gDNA.

Per the original data handling: The assay estimated nucleated cells by amplifying reference gene primers. Assay used: immunoSEQ multiplex PCR; TCRdb lists only in-frame clones, some missing. That table supplies the V and J calls and clone size; D and trimming were determined from the DNA. The profile shows approximately 280,000 clones, around 89% of them singletons. J lost 6 bases, V lost 7 bases, and 12 bases had no gene match. This CDR3 contains 15 residues. Germline lookup yields CDR1 SGHRS and CDR2 YFSETQ. The specimen sequenced was peripheral blood. The chain carries TRBV5-1 and TRBJ2-7, with 11 bases fitting TRBD1. This receptor was taken from a middle-aged man with acute or convalescent COVID-19. In DNA, the CDR3 is TGCGCCAGCGGATCTCAAGGACAGGGGGCGAGCGAGCAGTACTTC. Translating it yields CASGSQGQGASEQYF.